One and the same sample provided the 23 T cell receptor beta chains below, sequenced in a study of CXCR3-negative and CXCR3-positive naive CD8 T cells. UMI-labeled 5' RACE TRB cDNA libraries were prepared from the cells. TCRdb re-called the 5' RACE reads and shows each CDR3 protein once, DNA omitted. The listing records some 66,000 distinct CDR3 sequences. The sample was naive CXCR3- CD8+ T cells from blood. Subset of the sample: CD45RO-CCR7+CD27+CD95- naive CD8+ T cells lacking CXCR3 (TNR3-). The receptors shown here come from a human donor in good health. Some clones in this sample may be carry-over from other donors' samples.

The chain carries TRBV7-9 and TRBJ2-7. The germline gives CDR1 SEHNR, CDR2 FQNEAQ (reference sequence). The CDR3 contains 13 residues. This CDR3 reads CASSVTVGYEQYF.

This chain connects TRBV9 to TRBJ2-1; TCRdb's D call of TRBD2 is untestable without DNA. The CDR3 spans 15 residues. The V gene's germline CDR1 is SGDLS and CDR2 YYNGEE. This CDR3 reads CASSPLLGPYNEQFF.

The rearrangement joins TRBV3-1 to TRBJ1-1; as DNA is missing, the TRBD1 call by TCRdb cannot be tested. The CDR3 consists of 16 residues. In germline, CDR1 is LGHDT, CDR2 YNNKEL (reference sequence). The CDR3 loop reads CASSPPGGGKDTEAFF.

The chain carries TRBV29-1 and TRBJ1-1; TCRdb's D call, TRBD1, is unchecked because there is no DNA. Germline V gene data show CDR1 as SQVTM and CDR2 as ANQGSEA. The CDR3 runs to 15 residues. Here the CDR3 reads CSVMGGADMNTEAFF.

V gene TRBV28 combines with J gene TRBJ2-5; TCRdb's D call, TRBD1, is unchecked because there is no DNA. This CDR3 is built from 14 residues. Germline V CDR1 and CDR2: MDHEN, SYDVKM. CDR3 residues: CASRTTGGWETQYF.

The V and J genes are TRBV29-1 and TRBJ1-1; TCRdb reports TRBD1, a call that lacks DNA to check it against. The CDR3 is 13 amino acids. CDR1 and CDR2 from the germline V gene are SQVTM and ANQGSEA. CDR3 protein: CSVVKVPGTEAFF.

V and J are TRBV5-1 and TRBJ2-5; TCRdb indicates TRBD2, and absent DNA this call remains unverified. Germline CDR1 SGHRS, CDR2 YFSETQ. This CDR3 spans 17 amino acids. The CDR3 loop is CASSPFASGIDAETQYF. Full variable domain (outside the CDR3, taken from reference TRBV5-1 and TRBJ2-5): KAGVTQTPRYLIKTRGQQVTLSCSPISGHRSVSWYQQTPGQGLQFLFEYFSETQRNKGNFPGRFSGRQFSNSRSEMNVSTLELGDSALYLCASSPFASGIDAETQYFGPGTRLLVL.

The chain's CDR3 is CASSEQGNYEQYF. This rearrangement joins TRBV6-5 to TRBJ2-7; there is no DNA to check the TCRdb D call of TRBD1. CDR3 length: 13 amino acids. Germline loops: CDR1 MNHEY, CDR2 SVGAGI.

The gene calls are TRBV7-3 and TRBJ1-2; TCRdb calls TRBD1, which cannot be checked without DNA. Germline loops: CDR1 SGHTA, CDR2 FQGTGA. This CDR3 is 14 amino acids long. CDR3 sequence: CASSPLEGRYGYTF. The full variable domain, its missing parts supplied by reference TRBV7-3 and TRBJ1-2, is GAGVSQTPSNKVTEKGKYVELRCDPISGHTALYWYRQSLGQGPEFLIYFQGTGAADDSGLPNDRFFAVRPEGSVSTLKIQRTERGDSAVYLCASSPLEGRYGYTFGSGTRLTVV.

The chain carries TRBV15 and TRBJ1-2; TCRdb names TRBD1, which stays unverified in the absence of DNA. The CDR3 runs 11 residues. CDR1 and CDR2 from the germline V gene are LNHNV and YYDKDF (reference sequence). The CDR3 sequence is CATSRGGWYTF.

The CDR3 loop is CASRPGQTYEQYF. This chain connects TRBV2 to TRBJ2-7; TCRdb's assignment of TRBD1 cannot be checked, as there is no DNA. CDR3 length: 13 amino acids. The V gene's germline CDR1 is SNHLY and CDR2 FYNNEI.

CDR3 protein: CASSQVVTQTEAFF. The chain links TRBV14 to TRBJ1-1. Germline V gives CDR1 SGHDN, CDR2 FVKESK. The CDR3 loop spans 14 amino acids.

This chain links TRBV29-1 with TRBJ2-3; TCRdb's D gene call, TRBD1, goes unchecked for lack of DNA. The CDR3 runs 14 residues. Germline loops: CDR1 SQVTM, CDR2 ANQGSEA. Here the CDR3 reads CSVEGGHITDTQYF.

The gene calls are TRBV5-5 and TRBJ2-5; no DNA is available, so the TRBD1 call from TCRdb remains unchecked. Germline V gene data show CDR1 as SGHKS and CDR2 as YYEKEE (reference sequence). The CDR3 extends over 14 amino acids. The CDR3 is CASTTGQGGETQYF.

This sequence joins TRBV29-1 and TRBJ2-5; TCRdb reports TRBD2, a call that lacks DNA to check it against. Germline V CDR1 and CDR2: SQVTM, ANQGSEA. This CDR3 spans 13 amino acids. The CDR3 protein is CSVELAGGETQYF.

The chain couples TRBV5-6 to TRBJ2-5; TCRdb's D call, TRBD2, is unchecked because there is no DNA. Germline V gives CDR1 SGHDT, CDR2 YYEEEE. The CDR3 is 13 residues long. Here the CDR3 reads CASSLGLAGAQYF.

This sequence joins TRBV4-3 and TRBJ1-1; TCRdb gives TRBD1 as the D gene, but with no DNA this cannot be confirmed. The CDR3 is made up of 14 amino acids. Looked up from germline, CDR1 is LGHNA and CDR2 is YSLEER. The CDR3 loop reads CASSQVGGLAEAFF.

CDR3 amino acids: CASSLEEAAIYEQYF. The chain is built from TRBV9 and TRBJ2-7. The V gene's germline CDR1 is SGDLS and CDR2 YYNGEE. The CDR3 is made up of 15 amino acids.

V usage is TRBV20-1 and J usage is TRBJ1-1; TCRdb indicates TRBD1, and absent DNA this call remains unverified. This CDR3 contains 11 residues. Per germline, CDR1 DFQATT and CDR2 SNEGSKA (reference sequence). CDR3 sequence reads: CSARWQGWAFF.

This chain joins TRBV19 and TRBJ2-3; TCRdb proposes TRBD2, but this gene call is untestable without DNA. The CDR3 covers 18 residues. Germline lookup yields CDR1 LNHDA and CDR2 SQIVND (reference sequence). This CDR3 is CASSTGSGGPIGTDTQYF.

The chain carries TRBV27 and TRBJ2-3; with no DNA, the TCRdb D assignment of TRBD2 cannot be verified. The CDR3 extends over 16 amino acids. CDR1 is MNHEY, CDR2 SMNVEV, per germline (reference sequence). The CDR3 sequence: CASSSLTSGEPDTQYF.

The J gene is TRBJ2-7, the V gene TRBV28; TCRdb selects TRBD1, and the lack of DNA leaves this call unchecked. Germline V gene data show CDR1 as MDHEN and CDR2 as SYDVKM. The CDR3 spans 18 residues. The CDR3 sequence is CASSSPASDRDFTYEQYF. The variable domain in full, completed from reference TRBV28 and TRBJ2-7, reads DVKVTQSSRYLVKRTGEKVFLECVQDMDHENMFWYRQDPGLGLRLIYFSYDVKMKEKGDIPEGYSVSREKKERFSLILESASTNQTSMYLCASSSPASDRDFTYEQYFGPGTRLTVT.

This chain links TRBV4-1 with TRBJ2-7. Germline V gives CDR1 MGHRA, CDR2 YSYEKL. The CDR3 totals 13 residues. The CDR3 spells CASSQGLKYEQYF.